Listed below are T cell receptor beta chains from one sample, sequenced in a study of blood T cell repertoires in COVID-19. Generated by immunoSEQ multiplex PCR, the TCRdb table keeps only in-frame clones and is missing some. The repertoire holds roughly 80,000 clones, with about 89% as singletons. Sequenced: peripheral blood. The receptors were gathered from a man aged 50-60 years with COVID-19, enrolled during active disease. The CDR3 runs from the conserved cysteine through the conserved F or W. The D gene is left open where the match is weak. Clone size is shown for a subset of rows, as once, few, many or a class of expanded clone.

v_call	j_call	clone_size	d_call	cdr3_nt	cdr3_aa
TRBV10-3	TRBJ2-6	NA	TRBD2	TGTGCCATCAGTGACCGGGGAGGGATTGGGGCCAACGTCCTGACTTTC	CAISDRGGIGANVLTF
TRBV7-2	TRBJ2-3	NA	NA	TGTGCCAGCAGTCACTTCACAGATACGCAGTATTTT	CASSHFTDTQYF
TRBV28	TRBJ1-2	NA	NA	TGTGCCAGCAGTCCCCGAGAGTATGGCTACACCTTC	CASSPREYGYTF
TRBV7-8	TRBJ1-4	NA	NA	TGTGCCAGCAGCCCCACAGGGACAAATGAAAAACTGTTTTTT	CASSPTGTNEKLFF
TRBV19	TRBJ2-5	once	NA	TGTGCCAGTAGTACAGGACTCGCCCGCCAAGAGACCCAGTACTTC	CASSTGLARQETQYF
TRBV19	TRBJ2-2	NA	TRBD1	TGTGCCAGTACCTTCACAGGGGCGGCCGGGGAGCTGTTTTTT	CASTFTGAAGELFF
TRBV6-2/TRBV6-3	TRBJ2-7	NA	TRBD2	TGTGCCAGCAGTTGGGGGGAGGGGTCCGAGCAGTACTTC	CASSWGEGSEQYF
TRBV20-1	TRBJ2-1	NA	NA	TGCAGTGCTTTACTGTACAATGAGCAGTTCTTC	CSALLYNEQFF
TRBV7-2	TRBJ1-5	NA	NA	TGTGCCAGCAGCCCCTGGGGGGGTGGGCAGCCCCAGCATTTT	CASSPWGGGQPQHF
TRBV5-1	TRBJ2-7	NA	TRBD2	TGCGCCAGCAGCTCCGGGACTAGCGGGAGTAGCGAGCAGTACTTC	CASSSGTSGSSEQYF